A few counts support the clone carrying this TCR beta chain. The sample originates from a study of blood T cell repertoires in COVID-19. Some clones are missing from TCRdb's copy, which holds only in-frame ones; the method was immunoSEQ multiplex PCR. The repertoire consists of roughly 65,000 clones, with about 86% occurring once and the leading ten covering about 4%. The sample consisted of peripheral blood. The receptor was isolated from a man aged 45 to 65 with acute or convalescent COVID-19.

CDR3: CASSLSWRPSSYNSPLHF. DNA for the CDR3: TGTGCCAGCAGTTTGAGTTGGCGGCCCAGCTCCTATAATTCACCCCTCCACTTT. This chain connects TRBV28 to TRBJ1-6, with no clear D. Germline V gene lookup returns CDR1 MDHEN and CDR2 SYDVKM. There are 18 residues in the CDR3. With 3 bases removed from V and 0 bases from J, the gap between germline ends came to 15 bases.